The 5 T cell receptor beta chains given below trace back to one sample, sequenced in a study of Graves' ophthalmopathy and Graves' hyperthyroidism. RNA transcripts served as template for amplifying TCR beta CDR3 sequences. An opening RT-PCR round employed HTBI primers and preceded a second-round multiplex PCR. TCRdb analysed the multiplex PCR reads with MiXCR anew, one entry per CDR3 protein. In the table there are some 170,000 distinct CDR3 sequences, approximately 40% of which are singletons. Sequenced material: peripheral blood. The receptors derive from a man under 40 with Graves' ophthalmopathy.

This clonotype appeared many times. This chain uses TRBV4-1 with TRBJ2-7; no firm D call. V was clipped by 0 bases and J by 0 bases, with 9 bases between them. The CDR3 is 15 residues long. The germline V gene encodes CDR1 MGHRA and CDR2 YSYEKL. CDR3 residues: CASSQDRLHSYEQYF. DNA for the CDR3: TGCGCCAGCAGCCAAGATAGACTTCACTCCTACGAGCAGTACTTC.

In its sample, this clonotype was seen a few times. The chain carries TRBV6-2 or TRBV6-3 and TRBJ1-1; no reliable D call. CDR1 and CDR2 (germline): MNHEY, SVGEGT. The CDR3 runs to 16 residues. CDR3 sequence (DNA): TGTGGCCCCCTGGGGATGTTCGGGGAAACGGACACTGAAGCTTTCTTT. Translating gives CGPLGMFGETDTEAFF.

The sample holds a few counts of this clonotype. The CDR3 loop reads CASSFATATNGYTF. In DNA form, the CDR3 reads TGTGCCAGCAGCTTTGCCACCGCAACGAATGGCTACACCTTC. The chain employs TRBV28 and TRBJ1-2; the D is unclear. This CDR3 has 14 residues. Looked up from germline, CDR1 is MDHEN and CDR2 is SYDVKM. Trimming took 6 bases from V and 6 from J, leaving 17 bases between them.

This clonotype was detected a few times. This chain uses TRBV6-2 or TRBV6-3 with TRBJ1-2; 9 bases match TRBD1. The trim removed 4 bases at V and 2 bases at J, leaving 2 bases unmatched. This CDR3 is built from 14 residues. Germline CDR1 is MNHEY and CDR2 is SVGEGT. CDR3 nucleotide sequence: TGTGCCAGCAGTTGGGGGACAGGGAACTATGGCTACACCTTC. Translation: CASSWGTGNYGYTF.

This clonotype was detected ten times or more. The gene calls are TRBV6-5 and TRBJ1-3; 8 bases are a match to TRBD1. Germline V gene lookup returns CDR1 MNHEY and CDR2 SVGAGI. This CDR3 contains 14 residues. Losses at the gene ends were 7 bases for V and 2 bases for J; bases not matched to a gene: 4. Here the CDR3 reads CASNPDRAGNTIYF. DNA of the CDR3: TGTGCCAGCAACCCGGACAGGGCTGGAAACACCATATATTTT.